This T cell receptor beta chain was sequenced for a study of blood T cells in healthy people across ages (dated by TCRdb to the mid-2010s). Notes on the research overall: In model experiments, roughly one uniquely barcoded TCR beta cDNA molecule per two T cells was captured by template switching. The study measured age-related changes in TCR beta repertoire diversity using deep sequencing normalized with unique cDNA molecular identifiers. Four age groups were formed from the donors: young (average approximately 15 years), middle-aged (approximately 42), aged (over 55) and long-lived (82). To avoid experimental bias, donors of different ages were randomly spread across the sequencing lanes. For two donors (one aged 18 to 30 and one aged 80 or older), the study analyzed two additional independent replicas of 1 million unique cDNA reads from the same blood draw.

Donors were about 36 systemically healthy Caucasian individuals from Russia aged about 6 to 100 years. Each donor gave ten milliliters of peripheral blood, drawn into EDTA-treated Vacutainer tubes. Ficoll-Paque density-gradient centrifugation was used to isolate PBMCs, with at least 6.5 million per sample. Total RNA, at least 6 micrograms per sample, was extracted from PBMCs with Trizol reagent. The percentages of naive CD45RAhigh/CD27high T cells were determined by flow cytometry on a PBMC aliquot from every donor. As concerns this clonotype: This clone's antigen is unknown. No base quality values were provided; no much bigger clone lies one nucleotide off.

Preparation of the library involved 5' RACE. The data were produced on an Illumina HiSeq 2500. A second PCR of roughly 7 to 11 cycles was performed with a sample-barcoded 5' primer and a J-beta primer mix. A unique molecular identifier was introduced onto each TCR beta cDNA molecule by a template-switch 5' adaptor carrying 12 random nucleotides. At least 2.5 million CDR3-containing paired-end reads were obtained from each sample. All of the RNA was converted into first-strand cDNA using the Mint cDNA synthesis kit, with a TRBC-specific oligonucleotide serving as the primer. Following uracil-DNA glycosylase treatment, a first 18-cycle PCR with universal primers M1SS and BC2_uni_R was performed on all cDNA. On the study's bioinformatics: Each sample was normalized by randomly selecting 1 million high-quality reads, each carrying a distinct molecular identifier. Reads sharing molecular identifiers were discarded rather than binned into consensus sequences. MiTCR, set to a Q25 quality threshold and the strictest error-elimination algorithm, was used for CDR3 identification, clonotype clustering and error correction. A nonparametric unseen species model with Euler transformation was used to estimate lower-bound total TCR beta diversity. TCRdb trimmed public reads at Q25 via fastp, called clones via MiXCR and kept in-frame beta chains. Every entry covers one CDR3 protein and lists the most common genes and DNA from its rows. TCRdb, not the authors, supplied the V and J calls. A total of approximately 810,000 distinct CDR3 sequences appear in this sample, roughly 35% of them only once. The top ten hold 10% to 15% of the sample.

The germline V gene (reference sequence) gives CDR1 as LGHDT and CDR2 as YNNKEL. Relative to germline, V is 0 bases shorter and J is 5 bases shorter, with 12 bases between their ends. The CDR3, from cysteine to phenylalanine, totals 15 residues. Only the CDR3 DNA stays, 45 bases, in frame from base 1. Study-wide findings and limitations: Because the CMV infection status of the donors was unknown, age-related changes in expanded clonotypes may potentially have been confounded. Observed TCR beta diversity per million T cells fell roughly linearly with age, and a significant reduction was already apparent by age roughly 40. A strong correlation was found between observed TCR beta diversity and the percentage of naive T cells measured by flow cytometry. Bulk unsorted PBMC profiling prevented conclusive comparison of naive and antigen-experienced compartments. Compared with the aged group, the long-lived group had more naive CD4+ T cells, fewer expanded clones and increased TCR diversity, a pattern suggesting age selection. Estimates of total diversity based on one million sequenced T cells were considered lower bounds and underestimates.

The chain joins TRBV3-1 to TRBJ2-3; too little of a D gene remains to name it. The receptor's source is a man between 18 and 29 years old in good health. Sequences were obtained from blood. The CDR3 region: CASSQDSVGRDTQYF. At the DNA level, the sequence is TGTGCCAGCAGCCAAGATTCGGTTGGGCGAGATACGCAGTATTTT.